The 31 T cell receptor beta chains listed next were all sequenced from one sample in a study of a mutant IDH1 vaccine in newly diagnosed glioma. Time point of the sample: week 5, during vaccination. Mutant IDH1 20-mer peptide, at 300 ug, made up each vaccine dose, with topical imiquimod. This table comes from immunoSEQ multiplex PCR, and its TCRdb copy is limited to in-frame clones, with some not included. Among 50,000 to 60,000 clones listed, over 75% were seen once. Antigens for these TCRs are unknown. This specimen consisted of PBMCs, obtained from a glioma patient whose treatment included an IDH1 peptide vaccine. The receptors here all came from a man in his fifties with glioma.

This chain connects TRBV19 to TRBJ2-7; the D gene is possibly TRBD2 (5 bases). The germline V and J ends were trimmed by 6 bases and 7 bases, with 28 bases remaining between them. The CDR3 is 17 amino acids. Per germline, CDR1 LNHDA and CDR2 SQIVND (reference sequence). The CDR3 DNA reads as TGTGCCAGTAGGTCGTCCTCAGGAGGTCTTCTGATGGGGGAGCAGTACTTC. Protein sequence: CASRSSSGGLLMGEQYF. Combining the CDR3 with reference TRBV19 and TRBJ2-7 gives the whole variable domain DGGITQSPKYLFRKEGQNVTLSCEQNLNHDAMYWYRQDPGQGLRLIYYSQIVNDFQKGDIAEGYSVSREKKESFPLTVTSAQKNPTAFYLCASRSSSGGLLMGEQYFGPGTRLTVT.

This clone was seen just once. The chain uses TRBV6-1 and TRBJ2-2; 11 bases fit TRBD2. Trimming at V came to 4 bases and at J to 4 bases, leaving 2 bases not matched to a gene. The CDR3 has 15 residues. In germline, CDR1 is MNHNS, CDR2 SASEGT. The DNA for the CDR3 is TGTGCCAGCAGTGGGCTAGCGGGGGGCACCGGGGAGCTGTTTTTT. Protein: CASSGLAGGTGELFF.

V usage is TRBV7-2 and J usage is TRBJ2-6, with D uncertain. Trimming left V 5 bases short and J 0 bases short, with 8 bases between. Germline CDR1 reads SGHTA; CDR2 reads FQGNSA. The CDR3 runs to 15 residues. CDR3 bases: TGTGCCAGCAGCCCCCCCATCTCTGGGGCCAACGTCCTGACTTTC. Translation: CASSPPISGANVLTF.

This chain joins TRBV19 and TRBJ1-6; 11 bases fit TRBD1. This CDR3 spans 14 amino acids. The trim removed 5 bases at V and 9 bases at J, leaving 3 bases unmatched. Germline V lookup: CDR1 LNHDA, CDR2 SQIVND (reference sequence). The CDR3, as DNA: TGTGCCAGTAGTGGGACAGGGGGAGTTTCACCCCTCCACTTT. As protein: CASSGTGGVSPLHF.

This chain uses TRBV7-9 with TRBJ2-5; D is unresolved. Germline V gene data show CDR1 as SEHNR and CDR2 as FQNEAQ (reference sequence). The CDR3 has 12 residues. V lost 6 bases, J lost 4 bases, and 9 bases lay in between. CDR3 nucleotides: TGTGCCAGCAGTCCAGTGAGAGAGACCCAGTACTTC. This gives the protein CASSPVRETQYF.

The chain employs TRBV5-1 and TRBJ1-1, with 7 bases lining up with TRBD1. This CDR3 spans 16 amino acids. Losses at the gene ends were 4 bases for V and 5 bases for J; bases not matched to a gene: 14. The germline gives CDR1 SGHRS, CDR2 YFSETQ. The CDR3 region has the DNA TGCGCCAGCAGCCCCCCGAGAGGGGGCGGTAAGACTGAAGCTTTCTTT. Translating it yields CASSPPRGGGKTEAFF.

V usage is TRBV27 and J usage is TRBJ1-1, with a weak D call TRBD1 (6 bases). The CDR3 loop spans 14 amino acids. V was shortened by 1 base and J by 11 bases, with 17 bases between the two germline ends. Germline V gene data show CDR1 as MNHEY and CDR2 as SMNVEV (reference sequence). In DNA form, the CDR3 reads TGTGCCAGCAGTTTATACATCAGGGGAGGGAATGCTTTCTTT. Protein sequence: CASSLYIRGGNAFF.

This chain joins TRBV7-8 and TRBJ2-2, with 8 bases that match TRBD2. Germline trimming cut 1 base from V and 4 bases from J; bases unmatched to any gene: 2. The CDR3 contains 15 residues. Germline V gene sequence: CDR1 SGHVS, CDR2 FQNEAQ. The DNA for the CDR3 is TGTGCCAGCAGCTTAGGAGCGGGGGTCACCGGGGAGCTGTTTTTT. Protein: CASSLGAGVTGELFF.

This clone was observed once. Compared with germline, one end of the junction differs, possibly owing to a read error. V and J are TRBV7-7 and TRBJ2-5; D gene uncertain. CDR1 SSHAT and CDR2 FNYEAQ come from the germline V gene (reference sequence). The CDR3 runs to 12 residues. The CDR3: CASSLQGKTQYF. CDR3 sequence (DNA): TGTGCTAGCAGCTTACAAGGCAAGACCCAGTACTTC.

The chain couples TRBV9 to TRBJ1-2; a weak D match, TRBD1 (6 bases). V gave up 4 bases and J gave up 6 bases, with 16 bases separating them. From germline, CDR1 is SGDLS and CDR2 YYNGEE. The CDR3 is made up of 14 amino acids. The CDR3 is CASSRLQGVNGYTF. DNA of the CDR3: TGTGCCAGCAGCAGGCTACAGGGTGTTAATGGCTACACCTTC. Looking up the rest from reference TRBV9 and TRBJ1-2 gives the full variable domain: DSGVTQTPKHLITATGQRVTLRCSPRSGDLSVYWYQQSLDQGLQFLIQYYNGEERAKGNILERFSAQQFPDLHSELNLSSLELGDSALYFCASSRLQGVNGYTFGSGTRLTVV.

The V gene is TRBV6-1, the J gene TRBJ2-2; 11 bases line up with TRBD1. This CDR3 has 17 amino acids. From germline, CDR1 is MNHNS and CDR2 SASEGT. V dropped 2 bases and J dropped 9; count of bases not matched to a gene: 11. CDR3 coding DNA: TGTGCCAGCAGTGAAACCCCCCCCGGACAGGGGGCAAGGGAGCTGTTTTTT. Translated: CASSETPPGQGARELFF.

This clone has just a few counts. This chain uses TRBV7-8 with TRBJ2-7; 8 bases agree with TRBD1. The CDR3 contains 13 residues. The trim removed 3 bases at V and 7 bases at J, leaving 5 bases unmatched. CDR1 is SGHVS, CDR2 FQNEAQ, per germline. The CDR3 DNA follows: TGTGCCAGCAGCTTTGACCGGGACAGGGAGCAGTACTTC. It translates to CASSFDRDREQYF. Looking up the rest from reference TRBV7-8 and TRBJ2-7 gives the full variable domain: GAGVSQSPRYKVAKRGQDVALRCDPISGHVSLFWYQQALGQGPEFLTYFQNEAQLDKSGLPSDRFFAERPEGSVSTLKIQRTQQEDSAVYLCASSFDRDREQYFGPGTRLTVT.

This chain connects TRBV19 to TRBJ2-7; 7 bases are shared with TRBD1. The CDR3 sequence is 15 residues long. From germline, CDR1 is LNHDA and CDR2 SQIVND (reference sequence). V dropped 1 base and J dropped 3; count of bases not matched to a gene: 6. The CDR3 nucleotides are TGTGCCAGTAGTATAGTCAAGGGGGCAGGCTACGAGCAGTACTTC. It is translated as CASSIVKGAGYEQYF.

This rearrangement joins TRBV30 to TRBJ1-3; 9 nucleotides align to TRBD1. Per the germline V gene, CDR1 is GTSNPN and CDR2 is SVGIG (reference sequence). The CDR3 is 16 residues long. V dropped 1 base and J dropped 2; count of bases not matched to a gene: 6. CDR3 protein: CAWSASQGAAGNTIYF. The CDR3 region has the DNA TGTGCCTGGAGTGCCTCACAGGGGGCGGCTGGAAACACCATATATTTT.

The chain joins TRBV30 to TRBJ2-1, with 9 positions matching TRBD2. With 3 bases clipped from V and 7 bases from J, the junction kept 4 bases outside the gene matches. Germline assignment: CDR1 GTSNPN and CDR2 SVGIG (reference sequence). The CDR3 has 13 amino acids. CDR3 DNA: TGTGCCTGGAGCCAGCGGGGGGTGAATGAGCAGTTCTTC. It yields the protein CAWSQRGVNEQFF. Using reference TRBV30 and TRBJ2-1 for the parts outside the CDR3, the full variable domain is SQTIHQWPATLVQPVGSPLSLECTVEGTSNPNLYWYRQAAGRGLQLLFYSVGIGQISSEVPQNLSASRPQDRQFILSSKKLLLSDSGFYLCAWSQRGVNEQFFGPGTRLTVL.

Here the CDR3 DNA reads TGCGCCAGCAGCCAAGGGGGTTCTGGGGCCAACGTCCTGACTTTC. Protein: CASSQGGSGANVLTF. The chain combines TRBV5-1 with TRBJ2-6, with a tentative D call TRBD1 (6 bases). Germline lookup yields CDR1 SGHRS and CDR2 YFSETQ. The CDR3 runs to 15 residues. Trimming removed 4 bases from V and 1 base from J, with 9 bases in between.

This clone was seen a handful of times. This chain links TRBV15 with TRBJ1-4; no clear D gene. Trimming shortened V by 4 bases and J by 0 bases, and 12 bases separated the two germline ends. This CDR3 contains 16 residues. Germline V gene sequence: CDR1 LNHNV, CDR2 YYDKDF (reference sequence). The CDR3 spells CATSNWKVTTNEKLFF. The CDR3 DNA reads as TGTGCCACCAGCAATTGGAAGGTTACAACTAATGAAAAACTGTTTTTT.

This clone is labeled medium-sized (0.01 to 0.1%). The CDR3 protein is CASRRQQPFYGYTF. The CDR3 DNA follows: TGTGCCAGCCGCCGGCAGCAACCGTTCTATGGCTACACCTTC. J is TRBJ1-2 and V is TRBV2; D unresolved. CDR3 size: 14 residues. V was shortened by 8 bases and J by 4 bases, with 17 bases between the two germline ends. Germline assignment: CDR1 SNHLY and CDR2 FYNNEI.

The CDR3, as DNA: TGTGCCAGCAGCTCCCAGGACTACGAGCAGTACTTC. Protein product: CASSSQDYEQYF. J is TRBJ2-7 and V is TRBV11-3; no clear D gene. The V gene's germline CDR1 is SGHNT and CDR2 YENEEA. The CDR3 loop spans 12 amino acids. The germline V and J ends were trimmed by 4 bases and 3 bases, with 7 bases remaining between them.

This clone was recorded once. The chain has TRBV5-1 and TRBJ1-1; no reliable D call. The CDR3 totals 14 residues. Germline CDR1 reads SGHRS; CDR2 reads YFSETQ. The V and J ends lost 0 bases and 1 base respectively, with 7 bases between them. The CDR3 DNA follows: TGCGCCAGCAGCTTGGTCAGGCCGAACACTGAAGCTTTCTTT. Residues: CASSLVRPNTEAFF.

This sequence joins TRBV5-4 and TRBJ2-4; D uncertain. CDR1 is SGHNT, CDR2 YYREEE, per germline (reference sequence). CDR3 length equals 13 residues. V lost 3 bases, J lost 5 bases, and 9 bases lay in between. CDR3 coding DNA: TGTGCCAGCAGCTCCGGACGGGAAAACATTCAGTACTTC. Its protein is CASSSGRENIQYF.

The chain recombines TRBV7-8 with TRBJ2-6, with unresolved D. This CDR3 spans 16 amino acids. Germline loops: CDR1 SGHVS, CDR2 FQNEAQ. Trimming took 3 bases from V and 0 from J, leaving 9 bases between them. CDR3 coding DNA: TGTGCCAGCAGCTTCTTGGCAACCTCTGGGGCCAACGTCCTGACTTTC. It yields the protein CASSFLATSGANVLTF.

CDR3 loop: CASSPGLSNEKLFF. CDR3 DNA sequence: TGTGCCAGCAGCCCGGGACTGTCTAATGAAAAACTGTTTTTT. The V gene is TRBV7-2, the J gene TRBJ1-4, with a weak D call TRBD1 (5 bases). Germline V CDR1 and CDR2: SGHTA, FQGNSA. Trimming stripped 5 bases from V and 3 bases from J, with 10 bases between. This CDR3 is built from 14 residues.

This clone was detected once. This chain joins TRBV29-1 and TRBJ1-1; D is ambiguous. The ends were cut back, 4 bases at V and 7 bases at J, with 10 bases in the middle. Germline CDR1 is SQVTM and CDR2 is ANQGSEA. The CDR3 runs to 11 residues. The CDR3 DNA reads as TGCAGCGTTGCAAATAGGGATGAAGCTTTCTTT. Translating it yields CSVANRDEAFF.

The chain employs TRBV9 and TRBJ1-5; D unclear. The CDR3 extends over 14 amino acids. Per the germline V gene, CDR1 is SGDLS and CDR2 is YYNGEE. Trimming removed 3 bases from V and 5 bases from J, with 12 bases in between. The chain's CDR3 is CASSAYGGHQPQHF. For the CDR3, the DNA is TGTGCCAGCAGCGCCTACGGCGGGCATCAGCCCCAGCATTTT.

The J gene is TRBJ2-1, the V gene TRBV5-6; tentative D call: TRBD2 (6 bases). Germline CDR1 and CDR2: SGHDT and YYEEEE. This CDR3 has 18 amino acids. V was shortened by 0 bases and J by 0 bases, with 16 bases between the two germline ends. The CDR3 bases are TGTGCCAGCAGCTTGGAACTAGCCGGGGCCCGCTCCTACAATGAGCAGTTCTTC. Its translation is CASSLELAGARSYNEQFF.

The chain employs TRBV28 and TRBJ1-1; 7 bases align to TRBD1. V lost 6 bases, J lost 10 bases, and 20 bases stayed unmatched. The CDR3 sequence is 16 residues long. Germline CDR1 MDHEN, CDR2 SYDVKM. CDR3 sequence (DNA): TGTGCCAGCAGACCGCTGACAGGGTTGGGCGCCGGGGGAGCTTTCTTT. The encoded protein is CASRPLTGLGAGGAFF. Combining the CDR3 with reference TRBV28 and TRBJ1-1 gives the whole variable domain DVKVTQSSRYLVKRTGEKVFLECVQDMDHENMFWYRQDPGLGLRLIYFSYDVKMKEKGDIPEGYSVSREKKERFSLILESASTNQTSMYLCASRPLTGLGAGGAFFGQGTRLTVV.

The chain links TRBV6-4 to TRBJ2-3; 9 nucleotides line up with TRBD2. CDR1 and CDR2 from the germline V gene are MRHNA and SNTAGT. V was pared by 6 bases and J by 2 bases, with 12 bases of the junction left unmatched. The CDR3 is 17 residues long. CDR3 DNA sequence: TGTGCCAGCAGGCTACTCCGCGGGGGGGGACCCACAGATACGCAGTATTTT. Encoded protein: CASRLLRGGGPTDTQYF.

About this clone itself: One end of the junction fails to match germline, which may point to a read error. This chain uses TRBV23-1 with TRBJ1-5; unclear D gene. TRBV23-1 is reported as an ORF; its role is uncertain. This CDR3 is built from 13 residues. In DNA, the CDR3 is TGCGCCATCAGTGGACCTTCTGGTGACTCCCAGCATTTT. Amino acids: CAISGPSGDSQHF.

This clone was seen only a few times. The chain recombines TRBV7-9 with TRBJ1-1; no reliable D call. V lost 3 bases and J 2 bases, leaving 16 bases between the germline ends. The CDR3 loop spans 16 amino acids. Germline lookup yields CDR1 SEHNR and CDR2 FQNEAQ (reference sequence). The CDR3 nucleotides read TGTGCCAGCAGCTTGCTCGGCAGCCTAATAAACACTGAAGCTTTCTTT. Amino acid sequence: CASSLLGSLINTEAFF.

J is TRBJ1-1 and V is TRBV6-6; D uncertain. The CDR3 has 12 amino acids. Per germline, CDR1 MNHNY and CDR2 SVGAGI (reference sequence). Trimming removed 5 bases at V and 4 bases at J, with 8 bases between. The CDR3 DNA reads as TGTGCCAGCAGTCCACCGGGCACTGAAGCTTTCTTT. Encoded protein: CASSPPGTEAFF.